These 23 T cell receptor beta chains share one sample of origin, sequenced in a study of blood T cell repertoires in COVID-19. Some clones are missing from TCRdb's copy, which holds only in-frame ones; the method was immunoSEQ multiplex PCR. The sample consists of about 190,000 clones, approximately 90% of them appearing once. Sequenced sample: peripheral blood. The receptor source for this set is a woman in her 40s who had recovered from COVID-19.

The CDR3, as DNA: TGTGCCAGCAGTTGGGGACAGGGATCAGGTGAGCAGTTCTTC. Translating gives CASSWGQGSGEQFF. The genes are TRBV27 and TRBJ2-1; 9 nucleotides agree with TRBD1. Germline assignment: CDR1 MNHEY and CDR2 SMNVEV (reference sequence). V lost 4 bases, J lost 9 bases, and 7 bases stayed unmatched. This CDR3 comprises 14 residues.

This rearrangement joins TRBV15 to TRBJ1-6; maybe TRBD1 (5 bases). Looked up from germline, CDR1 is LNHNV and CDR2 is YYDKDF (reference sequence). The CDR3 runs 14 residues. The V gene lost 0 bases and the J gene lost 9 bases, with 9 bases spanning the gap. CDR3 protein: CATSRDQGGSPLHF. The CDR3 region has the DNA TGTGCCACCAGCAGAGATCAGGGAGGTTCACCCCTCCACTTT.

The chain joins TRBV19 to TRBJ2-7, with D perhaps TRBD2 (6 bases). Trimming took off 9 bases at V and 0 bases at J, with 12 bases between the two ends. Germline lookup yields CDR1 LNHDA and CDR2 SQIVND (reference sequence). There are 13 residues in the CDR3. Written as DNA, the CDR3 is TGTGCCAGCGGGCGGGGATACTCCTACGAGCAGTACTTC. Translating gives CASGRGYSYEQYF.

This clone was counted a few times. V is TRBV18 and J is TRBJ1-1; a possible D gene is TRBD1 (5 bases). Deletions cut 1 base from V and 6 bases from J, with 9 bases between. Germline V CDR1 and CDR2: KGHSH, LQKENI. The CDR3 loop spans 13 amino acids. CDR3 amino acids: CASSPQGRAEAFF. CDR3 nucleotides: TGTGCCAGCTCACCACAGGGGAGGGCTGAAGCTTTCTTT.

CDR3 in DNA: TGTGCCTGCAACTCGGGGAGAAACACTGAAGCTTTCTTT. Amino acid sequence: CACNSGRNTEAFF. The chain joins TRBV3-1 (or the pseudogene TRBV3-2) to TRBJ1-1, with D unclear. The CDR3 covers 13 residues. Trimming left V 11 bases short and J 2 bases short, with 15 bases between. Germline V gene data show CDR1 as LGHDT and CDR2 as YNNKEL (reference sequence).

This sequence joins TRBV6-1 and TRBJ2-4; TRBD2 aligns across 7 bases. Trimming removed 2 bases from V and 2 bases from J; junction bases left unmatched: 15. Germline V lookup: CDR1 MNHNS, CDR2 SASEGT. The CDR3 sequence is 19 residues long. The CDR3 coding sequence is TGTGCCAGCAGTGAATTGGCGGCGGCGGGAGAGACCACCAAAAACATTCAGTACTTC. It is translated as CASSELAAAGETTKNIQYF.

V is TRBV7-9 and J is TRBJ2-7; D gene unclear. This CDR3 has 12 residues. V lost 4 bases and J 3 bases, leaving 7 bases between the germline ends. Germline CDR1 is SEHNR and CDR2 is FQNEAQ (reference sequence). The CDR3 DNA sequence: TGTGCCAGCAGCTCTACAGTCTACGAGCAGTACTTC. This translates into CASSSTVYEQYF.

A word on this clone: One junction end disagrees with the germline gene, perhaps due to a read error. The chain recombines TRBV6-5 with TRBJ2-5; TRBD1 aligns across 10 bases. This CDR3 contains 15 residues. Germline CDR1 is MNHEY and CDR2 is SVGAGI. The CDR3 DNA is TGTGCCAGCAGTGACTCGACAGGGGGCGCGGAGACCCAGTACTTC. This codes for CASSDSTGGAETQYF.

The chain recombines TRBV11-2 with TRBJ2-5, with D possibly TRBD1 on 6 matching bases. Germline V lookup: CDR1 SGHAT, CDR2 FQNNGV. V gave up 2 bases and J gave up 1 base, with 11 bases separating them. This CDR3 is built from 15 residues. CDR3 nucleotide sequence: TGTGCCAGCAGCTTAAGGTACAGGGCCCAAGAGACCCAGTACTTC. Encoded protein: CASSLRYRAQETQYF.

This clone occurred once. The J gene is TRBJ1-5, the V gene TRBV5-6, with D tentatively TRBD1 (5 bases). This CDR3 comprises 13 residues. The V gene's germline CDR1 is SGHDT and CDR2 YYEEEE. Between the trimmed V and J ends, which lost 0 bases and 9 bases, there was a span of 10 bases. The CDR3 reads CASSLDRSSPQHF. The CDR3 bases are TGTGCCAGCAGCTTGGACAGGTCCTCGCCCCAGCATTTT. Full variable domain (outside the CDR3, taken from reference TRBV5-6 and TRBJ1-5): DAGVTQSPTHLIKTRGQQVTLRCSPKSGHDTVSWYQQALGQGPQFIFQYYEEEERQRGNFPDRFSGHQFPNYSSELNVNALLLGDSALYLCASSLDRSSPQHFGDGTRLSIL.

The CDR3 bases are TGTGCCTGGGAGAAACAGGGGGGAGCTAACTATGGCTACACCTTC. This translates into CAWEKQGGANYGYTF. The rearrangement uses TRBV30 and TRBJ1-2; 8 nucleotides line up with TRBD1. The CDR3 consists of 15 residues. The V gene end was trimmed by 5 bases and the J gene end by 0 bases; junction bases not matched to a gene: 8. Germline V gene sequence: CDR1 GTSNPN, CDR2 SVGIG (reference sequence).

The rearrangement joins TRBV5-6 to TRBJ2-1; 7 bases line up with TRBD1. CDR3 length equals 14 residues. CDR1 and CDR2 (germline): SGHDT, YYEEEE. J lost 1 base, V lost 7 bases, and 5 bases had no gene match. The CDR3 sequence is CASGRQGSYNEQFF. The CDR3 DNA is TGTGCCAGCGGACGACAGGGTTCCTACAATGAGCAGTTCTTC.

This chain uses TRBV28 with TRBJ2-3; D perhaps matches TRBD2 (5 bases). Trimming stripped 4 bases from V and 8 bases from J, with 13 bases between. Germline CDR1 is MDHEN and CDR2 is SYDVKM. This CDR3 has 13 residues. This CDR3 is CASSSRSAGTQYF. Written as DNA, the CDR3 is TGTGCCAGCAGTTCCCGTAGCGCAGGTACGCAGTATTTT.

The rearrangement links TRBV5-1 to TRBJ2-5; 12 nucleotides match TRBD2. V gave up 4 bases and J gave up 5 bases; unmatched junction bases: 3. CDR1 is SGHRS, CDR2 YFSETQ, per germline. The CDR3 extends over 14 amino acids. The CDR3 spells CASSPLAGGETQYF. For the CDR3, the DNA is TGCGCCAGCAGCCCACTAGCGGGAGGCGAGACCCAGTACTTC.

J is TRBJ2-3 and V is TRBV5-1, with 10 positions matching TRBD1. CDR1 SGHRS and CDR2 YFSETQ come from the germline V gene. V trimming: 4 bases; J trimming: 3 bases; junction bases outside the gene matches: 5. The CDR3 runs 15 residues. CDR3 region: CASSPGQGWTDTQYF. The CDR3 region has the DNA TGCGCCAGCAGCCCGGGACAGGGGTGGACAGATACGCAGTATTTT.

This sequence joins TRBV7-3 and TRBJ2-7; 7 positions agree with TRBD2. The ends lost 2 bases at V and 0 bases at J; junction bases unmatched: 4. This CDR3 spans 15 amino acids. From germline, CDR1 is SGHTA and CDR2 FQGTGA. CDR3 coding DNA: TGTGCCAGCAGCTTATTGGCGGGGGACTCCTACGAGCAGTACTTC. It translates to CASSLLAGDSYEQYF.

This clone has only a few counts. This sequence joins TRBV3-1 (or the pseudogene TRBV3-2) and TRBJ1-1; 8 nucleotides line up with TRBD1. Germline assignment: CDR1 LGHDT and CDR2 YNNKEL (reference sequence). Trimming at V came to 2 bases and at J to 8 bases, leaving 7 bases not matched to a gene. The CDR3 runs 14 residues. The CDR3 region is CASSQSGQDSEAFF. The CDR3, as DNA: TGTGCCAGCAGCCAATCGGGACAGGACTCCGAAGCTTTCTTT.

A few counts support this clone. CDR3 loop: CASSLAGEDEQFF. The CDR3 bases are TGTGCCAGCAGCTTAGCGGGTGAAGATGAGCAGTTCTTC. This chain joins TRBV11-2 and TRBJ2-1, with unresolved D. Trimming cost V 1 base and J 8 bases, with 9 bases left between them. The CDR3 is 13 residues long. Germline CDR1 and CDR2: SGHAT and FQNNGV.

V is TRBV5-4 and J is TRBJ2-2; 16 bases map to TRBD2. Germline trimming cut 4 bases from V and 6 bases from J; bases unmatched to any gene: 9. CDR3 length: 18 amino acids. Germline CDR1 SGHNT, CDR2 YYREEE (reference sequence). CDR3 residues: CASSPPGLAGGSSGELFF. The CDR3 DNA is TGTGCCAGCAGCCCCCCGGGACTAGCGGGAGGGTCGTCCGGGGAGCTGTTTTTT.

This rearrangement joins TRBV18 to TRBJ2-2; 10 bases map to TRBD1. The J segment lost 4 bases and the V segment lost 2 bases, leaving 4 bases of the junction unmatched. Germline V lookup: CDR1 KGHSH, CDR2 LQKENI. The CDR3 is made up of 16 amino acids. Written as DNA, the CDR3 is TGTGCCAGCTCACCAGGCTGGACAGGGGGCACCGGGGAGCTGTTTTTT. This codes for CASSPGWTGGTGELFF.

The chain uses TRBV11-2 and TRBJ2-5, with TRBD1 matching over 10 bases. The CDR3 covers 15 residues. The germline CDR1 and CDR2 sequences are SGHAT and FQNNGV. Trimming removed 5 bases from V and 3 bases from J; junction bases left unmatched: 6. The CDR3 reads CASSHGDRGEETQYF. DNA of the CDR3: TGTGCCAGCAGCCACGGGGACAGGGGAGAAGAGACCCAGTACTTC.

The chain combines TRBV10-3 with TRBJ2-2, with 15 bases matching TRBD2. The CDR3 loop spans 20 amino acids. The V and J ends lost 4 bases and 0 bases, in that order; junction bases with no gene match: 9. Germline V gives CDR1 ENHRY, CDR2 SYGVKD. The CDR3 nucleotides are TGTGCCATCAGTGTACAGTCGGGACTAGCGGGAGGCTCGAACACCGGGGAGCTGTTTTTT. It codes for CAISVQSGLAGGSNTGELFF.

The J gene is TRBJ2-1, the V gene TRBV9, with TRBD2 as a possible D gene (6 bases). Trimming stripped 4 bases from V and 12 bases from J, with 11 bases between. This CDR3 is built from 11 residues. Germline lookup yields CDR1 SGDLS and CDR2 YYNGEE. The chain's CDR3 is CASSPGLWQFF. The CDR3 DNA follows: TGTGCCAGCAGCCCGGGACTTTGGCAGTTCTTC.